The T cell receptor beta chain under discussion was sequenced for a study of shared clonotypes between healthy human individuals. Study overall: CD4 naive and CD4 memory each took three plates per donor, while CD8 naive took two and CD8 memory one.

Each of the donors was a healthy adult who was HIV-negative and had not had a recent acute infection or vaccination. V was pared by 8 bases and J by 9 bases, with 12 bases between. Per the germline V gene, CDR1 is MGHDK and CDR2 is SYGVNS. The CDR3 is 11 residues long. How the authors handled the data: ImmunoSEQ output lacked quality scores and full-length reads, limiting matched filtering. The assay was immunoSEQ multiplex PCR, and TCRdb's table has in-frame clones only and misses some. The DNA gave D and trimming, while V, J and clone size come from that table. Of about 1,500,000 clones in the sample, around 95% were seen once.

The chain is built from TRBV25-1 and TRBJ2-3, with D tentatively TRBD1 (7 bases). The clonotype comes from a man under 40 in good health. Sequenced: naive CD4+ T cells sorted from blood. Specified subset: CD45RA+ positively selected. The CDR3 coding sequence is TGTGCCAGCGGGCAGGGGGGAACGCAGTATTTT. Encoded protein: CASGQGGTQYF.